These 12 T cell receptor beta chains were sequenced from one sample in a study of blood T cell repertoires in COVID-19. Assay: immunoSEQ multiplex PCR; the TCRdb copy retains only in-frame clones and omits some. The sample has some 120,000 clones; 85% to 90% are singletons. The material sequenced was peripheral blood. These TCRs come from an older man with active or convalescent COVID-19.

The rearrangement uses TRBV6-2 or TRBV6-3 and TRBJ1-1; no definite D call. Trimming pared 2 bases from V and 1 base from J, leaving 8 bases between. The V gene's germline CDR1 is MNHEY and CDR2 SVGEGT. CDR3 length: 14 residues. The CDR3 DNA follows: TGTGCCAGCAGTTACCCGCCGGGGAACACTGAAGCTTTCTTT. It yields the protein CASSYPPGNTEAFF.

The V and J genes are TRBV10-3 and TRBJ2-1, with no clear D. CDR1 and CDR2 from the germline V gene are ENHRY and SYGVKD. This CDR3 has 15 residues. V lost 5 bases and J 1 base, leaving 12 bases between the germline ends. In nucleotides, the CDR3 is TGTGCCATCAGTCAGGCGTCGCAGTCCTACAATGAGCAGTTCTTC. Translated: CAISQASQSYNEQFF.

The chain has TRBV4-1 and TRBJ2-3; 13 bases line up with TRBD2. From germline, CDR1 is MGHRA and CDR2 YSYEKL. CDR3 length equals 17 residues. Trimming cost V 2 bases and J 2 bases; bases outside gene matches: 4. This CDR3 reads CASSQRGLAGATDTQYF. The CDR3 DNA sequence: TGCGCCAGCAGCCAACGTGGACTAGCGGGAGCCACAGATACGCAGTATTTT.

The V and J genes are TRBV14 and TRBJ1-6; maybe TRBD1 (6 bases). The CDR3 is 15 residues long. From germline, CDR1 is SGHDN and CDR2 FVKESK. V dropped 1 base and J dropped 10 bases, with 14 bases sitting between them. CDR3 protein: CASSQGTQGGSPLHF. The CDR3 bases are TGTGCCAGCAGCCAAGGGACTCAAGGGGGATCACCCCTCCACTTT.

This chain joins TRBV19 and TRBJ2-3, with 9 nucleotides matching TRBD1. The CDR3 totals 13 residues. V was clipped by 6 bases and J by 5 bases; unmatched bases: 3. Germline loops: CDR1 LNHDA, CDR2 SQIVND (reference sequence). CDR3 protein: CASRTTGGDTQYF. The CDR3 nucleotides read TGTGCCAGTAGGACGACAGGGGGAGATACGCAGTATTTT. Complete variable domain (other parts from reference TRBV19 and TRBJ2-3): DGGITQSPKYLFRKEGQNVTLSCEQNLNHDAMYWYRQDPGQGLRLIYYSQIVNDFQKGDIAEGYSVSREKKESFPLTVTSAQKNPTAFYLCASRTTGGDTQYFGPGTRLTVL.

This clone was counted at least ten times. The rearrangement links TRBV5-5 to TRBJ2-1; no definite D call. Germline-derived CDR1 and CDR2 are SGHKS and YYEKEE (reference sequence). The CDR3 runs to 13 residues. Trimming removed 0 bases at V and 7 bases at J, with 8 bases between. Here the CDR3 DNA reads TGTGCCAGCAGCTTGGCCTCGAGTAATGAGCAGTTCTTC. Protein product: CASSLASSNEQFF.

V gene TRBV7-9 combines with J gene TRBJ1-2; 7 bases align to TRBD1. The ends lost 1 base at V and 1 base at J; junction bases unmatched: 3. Germline V gene data show CDR1 as SEHNR and CDR2 as FQNEAQ (reference sequence). The CDR3 length is 15 residues. CDR3 DNA sequence: TGTGCCAGCAGCTTAGAAACAGGGGTTAACTATGGCTACACCTTC. Its protein product is CASSLETGVNYGYTF. Combining the CDR3 with reference TRBV7-9 and TRBJ1-2 gives the whole variable domain DTGVSQNPRHKITKRGQNVTFRCDPISEHNRLYWYRQTLGQGPEFLTYFQNEAQLEKSRLLSDRFSAERPKGSFSTLEIQRTEQGDSAMYLCASSLETGVNYGYTFGSGTRLTVV.

The rearrangement uses TRBV2 and TRBJ2-1; D is uncertain. Germline CDR1 reads SNHLY; CDR2 reads FYNNEI. The CDR3 contains 11 residues. V lost 3 bases and J 7 bases, leaving 4 bases between the germline ends. The CDR3 here is CASSDSNEQFF. The DNA of the CDR3 is TGTGCCAGCAGTGATTCGAATGAGCAGTTCTTC.

The chain carries TRBV2 and TRBJ2-7, with 9 bases that match TRBD1. CDR3 size: 13 residues. V trimming: 7 bases; J trimming: 3 bases; junction bases outside the gene matches: 4. The germline CDR1 and CDR2 sequences are SNHLY and FYNNEI. In nucleotides, the CDR3 is TGTGCCAGCACCCGGGACAGGGACTACGAGCAGTACTTC. Protein: CASTRDRDYEQYF.

This clone was counted a single time. The chain employs TRBV18 and TRBJ2-1; 8 bases align to TRBD2. V lost 4 bases, J lost 6 bases, and 5 bases stayed unmatched. Germline-derived CDR1 and CDR2 are KGHSH and LQKENI. The CDR3 totals 14 residues. CDR3 DNA sequence: TGTGCCAGCTCACTCCCCGGACTAGCCAATGAGCAGTTCTTC. This translates into CASSLPGLANEQFF.

The chain joins TRBV28 to TRBJ1-2, with D maybe TRBD1 (5 bases). The CDR3 has 14 amino acids. Between the trimmed V and J ends, which lost 2 bases and 6 bases, there was a span of 13 bases. Germline V gene lookup returns CDR1 MDHEN and CDR2 SYDVKM. CDR3 nucleotide sequence: TGTGCCAGCAGTTTACTGGGGCGGGGGGATGGCTACACCTTC. Protein product: CASSLLGRGDGYTF.

In regard to this clone: The sample has other DNA sequences that encode this CDR3 too. This sequence joins TRBV28 and TRBJ2-7; D might be TRBD1 (5 bases). The germline V gene encodes CDR1 MDHEN and CDR2 SYDVKM. The CDR3 runs 12 residues. Trimming cost V 2 bases and J 4 bases, with 6 bases left between them. CDR3 amino acids: CASSLQGYEQYF. Written as DNA, the CDR3 is TGTGCCAGCAGTTTACAGGGTTACGAGCAGTACTTC.